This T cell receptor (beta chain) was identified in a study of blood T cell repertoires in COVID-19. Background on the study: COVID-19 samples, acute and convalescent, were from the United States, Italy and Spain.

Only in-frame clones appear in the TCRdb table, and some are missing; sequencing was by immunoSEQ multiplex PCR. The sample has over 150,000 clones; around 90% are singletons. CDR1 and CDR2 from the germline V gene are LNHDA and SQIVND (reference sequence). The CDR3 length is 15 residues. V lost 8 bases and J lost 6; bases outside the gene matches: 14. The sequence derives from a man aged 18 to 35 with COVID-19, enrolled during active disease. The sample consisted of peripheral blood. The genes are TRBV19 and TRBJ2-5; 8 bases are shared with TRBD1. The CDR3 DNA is TGTGCCAGTGACCCCGGGACAGGCAGAGAGAAGACCCAGTACTTC. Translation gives CASDPGTGREKTQYF.